This T cell receptor beta chain was documented in a study of response to subunit inactivated influenza vaccine. TCRdb used MiXCR to reprocess the RT-PCR reads, holding one entry per CDR3 protein. The sample has about 170,000 distinct CDR3 sequences; 10% to 15% are singletons. Germline CDR1 reads SGHAT; CDR2 reads FQDESV (reference sequence). Between the trimmed V and J ends, which lost 5 bases and 2 bases, there was a span of 23 bases. The CDR3 covers 18 residues. These sequences were also reported in another study, on T cells expressing NK-cell markers. Turning to that study: Making the TCR beta cDNA relied on 5'RACE template switching with UMIs. Sorted CD3+CD56-NKG2C+, CD3+CD56+NKG2C+ and CD3+CD56+NKG2C- T cells supplied the TCR beta repertoires. The authors sequenced eight donors, of whom seven were HCMV-seropositive and one was seronegative. In several experiments, sorting was restricted to alpha-beta TCR T cells by an anti-gamma-delta TCR antibody. In a few donors, dominant clonotypes made up roughly 25-60.1% of CD3+CD56-NKG2C+ cells.

The receptor's source is a man aged 45-60 years who received an inactivated influenza vaccine. Material: CD8+ T cells sorted from PBMCs, obtained 12 days after vaccination. The chain combines TRBV11-1 with TRBJ2-3, with TRBD2 as a possible D gene (6 bases). This CDR3 reads CASSTSMGAGPATDTQYF. The DNA of the CDR3 is TGTGCCAGCAGCACCAGTATGGGCGCGGGGCCCGCCACAGATACGCAGTATTTT.